One and the same sample provided the 27 T cell receptor beta chains below, sequenced in a study of glioma-infiltrating T cells listed by TCRdb under 2016. The reads were generated on an Illumina MiSeq. The iRepertoire nested amplicon-rescue multiplex PCR (arm-PCR) platform was used to amplify TCR alpha and beta CDR3 regions from RNA. Through fastp at Q25 and MiXCR, TCRdb rebuilt clones from the public reads, retaining in-frame beta chains. When rows share a CDR3 protein, they turn into one entry using the most common DNA and genes. The sample table lists 300,000 to 400,000 distinct CDR3 sequences, less than 50% of them with a count of one. The top ten constitute around 13% of the sample. The sample comprised glioma tissue, nonneoplastic brain tissue, or PBMCs (not recorded which). The receptors come from a human donor with low-grade glioma or glioblastoma, undergoing nonglioma brain surgery, or in good health (not recorded which).

V is TRBV3-1 and J is TRBJ2-2, with 9 bases matching TRBD2. CDR3 length: 15 amino acids. Trimming removed 4 bases from V and 3 bases from J; junction bases left unmatched: 3. CDR1 and CDR2 (germline): LGHDT, YNNKEL (reference sequence). The CDR3 reads CASSRAGGYTGELFF. CDR3 nucleotide sequence: TGTGCCAGCAGCCGAGCGGGGGGCTACACCGGGGAGCTGTTTTTT.

Remarks on this clonotype: This likely comes from a read error, as the CDR3 has no conserved phenylalanine or tryptophan at its end. This sequence joins TRBV5-1 and TRBJ2-1; D ambiguous. The V end was cut by 0 bases, the J end by 0 bases, with 10 bases between. CDR1 is SGHRS and CDR2 is YFSETQ in the germline V gene. The CDR3 has 16 amino acids. As DNA, the CDR3 is TGCGCCAGCAGCTTGGCCGGCAGGTTCTCCTACAATGAGCAGTTCTAC. Translation gives CASSLAGRFSYNEQFY.

This clonotype was recorded many times. The rearrangement links TRBV7-2 to TRBJ1-1; a weak D match, TRBD1 (6 bases). This CDR3 contains 15 residues. CDR1 SGHTA and CDR2 FQGNSA come from the germline V gene. Trimming stripped 2 bases from V and 1 base from J, with 11 bases between. CDR3 protein: CASSLLPGENTEAFF. The CDR3 bases are TGTGCCAGCAGCTTATTGCCAGGGGAGAACACTGAAGCTTTCTTT.

In this sample, this clonotype turned up many times. This rearrangement joins TRBV6-1 to TRBJ1-2; D is perhaps TRBD1 (5 bases). This CDR3 contains 15 residues. Germline V gives CDR1 MNHNS, CDR2 SASEGT. V lost 6 bases and J 3 bases, leaving 17 bases between the germline ends. In DNA form, the CDR3 reads TGTGCCAGCAGCTCCCAGGGTGGGTGGTACTATGGCTACACCTTC. As protein: CASSSQGGWYYGYTF.

A few counts support this clonotype. V usage is TRBV20-1 and J usage is TRBJ1-5; D gene uncertain. The germline V gene encodes CDR1 DFQATT and CDR2 SNEGSKA (reference sequence). The CDR3 length is 12 residues. V dropped 6 bases and J dropped 5 bases, with 11 bases sitting between them. As DNA, the CDR3 is TGCAGTGCGGAGGACCGCTATCAGCCCCAGCATTTT. Translating it yields CSAEDRYQPQHF.

The chain uses TRBV6-1 and TRBJ2-1; 13 nucleotides agree with TRBD2. The junction had 3 bases not matched to a gene; V was cut back by 4 bases and J by 3 bases. There are 16 residues in the CDR3. CDR1 is MNHNS, CDR2 SASEGT, per germline. The CDR3 nucleotides read TGTGCCAGCAGTGCACTAGCGGGAGGGGACTACAATGAGCAGTTCTTC. It codes for CASSALAGGDYNEQFF.

This chain uses TRBV4-1 with TRBJ2-3; D might be TRBD2 (7 bases). V was shortened by 0 bases and J by 5 bases, with 18 bases between the two germline ends. Germline V gene data show CDR1 as MGHRA and CDR2 as YSYEKL. This CDR3 contains 17 residues. CDR3 nucleotides: TGCGCCAGCAGCCAAGATCCCTCGCGGGGGCTGGGAGATACGCAGTATTTT. Translated, it gives CASSQDPSRGLGDTQYF.

A remark on this clonotype: A much larger clone is a single base away; this may be a read error. The V and J genes are TRBV28 and TRBJ2-5; perhaps TRBD1 as D (5 bases). The germline V gene encodes CDR1 MDHEN and CDR2 SYDVKM. V lost 5 bases and J 1 base, leaving 17 bases between the germline ends. CDR3 length: 16 residues. The CDR3 nucleotides are TGTGCCAGCAGTCTAGTGGCGCTTAGGGGCCAAGAGACCCAGTACTTC. This sequence encodes CASSLVALRGQETQYF.

This chain uses TRBV10-2 with TRBJ2-1; TRBD2 matches at 15 bases. Germline assignment: CDR1 WSHSY and CDR2 SAAADI. This CDR3 comprises 20 residues. V dropped 4 bases and J dropped 4; count of bases not matched to a gene: 14. CDR3 protein: CASSALPGLAGGPKYNEQFF. CDR3 in DNA: TGCGCCAGCAGTGCGCTTCCCGGACTAGCGGGAGGGCCTAAGTACAATGAGCAGTTCTTC.

To note about this clonotype: A single base separates this from a much larger clone, so it may be a read error. Lacking the conserved final phenylalanine or tryptophan, this CDR3 likely reflects a read error. This chain links TRBV2 with TRBJ1-5; D gene ambiguous. The CDR3 consists of 14 residues. V was shortened by 6 bases and J by 3 bases, with 12 bases between the two germline ends. CDR1 and CDR2 from the germline V gene are SNHLY and FYNNEI. In DNA, the CDR3 is TGTGCCAGCAGCCGGGAGACATTCAATCAGCCCCAGCATCTT. It codes for CASSRETFNQPQHL.

Of note for this clonotype: In this CDR3 the conserved last residue, phenylalanine or tryptophan, is missing, so a read error is likely. The chain links TRBV6-1 to TRBJ1-1; a possible D gene is TRBD1 (5 bases). CDR1 MNHNS and CDR2 SASEGT come from the germline V gene. This CDR3 region has 14 residues. CDR3 coding DNA: TGTGCCAGCAGGGACCTCAGGGTAAACACCGAAGCTTTCTCT. Amino acid sequence: CASRDLRVNTEAFS.

There are a few counts of this clonotype. A junction boundary mismatches the germline segment, possibly from a read error. This chain links TRBV4-1 with TRBJ2-3; D is possibly TRBD2 (6 bases). Germline V CDR1 and CDR2: MGHRA, YSYEKL. This CDR3 contains 13 residues. The CDR3 coding sequence is TGCGCCAACAGCGAGCGGGGCACAGATACGCAGTATTTT. The encoded protein is CANSERGTDTQYF.

This clonotype has ten or more counts. The chain has TRBV6-5 and TRBJ2-4; D gene uncertain. V was pared by 2 bases and J by 5 bases, with 1 base between. Looked up from germline, CDR1 is MNHEY and CDR2 is SVGAGI. The CDR3 totals 11 residues. This CDR3 is CASSYQNIQYF. In DNA, the CDR3 is TGTGCCAGCAGTTACCAAAACATTCAGTACTTC.

This clonotype showed up many times. The J gene is TRBJ1-5, the V gene TRBV10-3; D is unresolved. CDR1 is ENHRY, CDR2 SYGVKD, per germline. Deletions cut 0 bases from V and 7 bases from J, with 10 bases between. This CDR3 is built from 14 residues. CDR3 loop: CAISESYSGQPQHF. The CDR3 region has the DNA TGTGCCATCAGTGAGTCGTATTCCGGACAGCCCCAGCATTTT.

This clonotype was detected once. Its ends do not fully match the called genes, so a read error is possible. CDR3 sequence: CATSRDPGRGNILYF. In DNA, the CDR3 is TGTGCCACCAGCAGAGATCCGGGCCGAGGGAACATTCTGTACTTC. This chain joins TRBV15 and TRBJ2-4, with D tentatively TRBD2 (5 bases). Germline CDR1 is LNHNV and CDR2 is YYDKDF (reference sequence). There are 15 residues in the CDR3.

This clonotype occurred a few times. This chain uses TRBV5-4 with TRBJ2-1; D call uncertain. Germline CDR1 SGHNT, CDR2 YYREEE (reference sequence). The CDR3 spans 13 residues. Trimming took off 2 bases at V and 10 bases at J, with 13 bases between the two ends. The DNA of the CDR3 is TGTGCCAGCAGCTTTTCCCCAGCAAACGAGCAGTTCTTC. Its translation is CASSFSPANEQFF.

This clonotype was seen a few times. The rearrangement joins TRBV7-2 to TRBJ1-2; D gene ambiguous. This CDR3 comprises 14 residues. CDR1 and CDR2 from the germline V gene are SGHTA and FQGNSA. The V end lost 4 bases, the J end lost 1 base, and 10 bases lay between the germline ends. In nucleotides, the CDR3 is TGTGCCAGCAGCTCCTCCACCAATAACTATGGCTACACCTTC. Translation gives CASSSSTNNYGYTF.

The CDR3 bases are TGTGCCAGCAGCCTTGGGACTAGCGGAGTCTCCTACAATGAGCAGTTCTTC. This sequence encodes CASSLGTSGVSYNEQFF. This rearrangement joins TRBV19 to TRBJ2-1; 11 bases align to TRBD2. V trimming: 9 bases; J trimming: 0 bases; junction bases outside the gene matches: 10. The CDR3 has 17 amino acids. Looked up from germline, CDR1 is LNHDA and CDR2 is SQIVND (reference sequence).

In its sample, this clonotype was seen once. The junction departs from germline at one end; a sequencing error may be responsible. This chain uses TRBV28 with TRBJ1-3, with D hard to call. Germline lookup yields CDR1 MDHEN and CDR2 SYDVKM. This CDR3 comprises 15 residues. The CDR3 here is CASSLVGLSGYTIYF. DNA for the CDR3: TGTGCCAGCAGTTTAGTCGGGCTCTCTGGATACACCATATATTTT.

The rearrangement links TRBV19 to TRBJ2-3, with 8 bases aligning to TRBD2. The ends lost 6 bases at V and 6 bases at J; junction bases unmatched: 5. This CDR3 spans 13 amino acids. Germline assignment: CDR1 LNHDA and CDR2 SQIVND (reference sequence). The CDR3 region is CASRIKRGDTQYF. CDR3 DNA: TGTGCCAGTAGAATCAAGCGGGGGGATACGCAGTATTTT.

This clonotype appeared once. This sequence may be a read error, since a much larger clone differs from it by one base. The chain employs TRBV27 and TRBJ2-7, with D perhaps matching TRBD2 (5 bases). Germline assignment: CDR1 MNHEY and CDR2 SMNVEV (reference sequence). There are 13 residues in the CDR3. CDR3 DNA sequence: TGTGCCAGCGGTTTTGCGGGCTCCTACGAGCAGTACTTC. Amino acids: CASGFAGSYEQYF.

This clonotype appeared many times. The chain employs TRBV20-1 and TRBJ2-3; D perhaps matches TRBD2 (5 bases). The CDR3 has 14 residues. Germline V gene data show CDR1 as DFQATT and CDR2 as SNEGSKA (reference sequence). V shed 6 bases and J shed 2 bases, with 15 bases lying between them. The CDR3 DNA sequence: TGCAGTGCCCTGCTGGGAGCCTACACAGATACGCAGTATTTT. Its translation is CSALLGAYTDTQYF.

There are many counts of this clonotype. The chain links TRBV28 to TRBJ2-7; TRBD2 matches at 8 bases. Germline V lookup: CDR1 MDHEN, CDR2 SYDVKM. This CDR3 region has 15 residues. With 6 bases clipped from V and 0 bases from J, the junction kept 7 bases outside the gene matches. CDR3 nucleotides: TGTGCCAGCAGCCTTAGCGGGACAAGCTCCTACGAGCAGTACTTC. Residues: CASSLSGTSSYEQYF.

This clonotype occurred a few times. The rearrangement links TRBV20-1 to TRBJ2-3; TRBD2 agrees at 7 bases. Germline V gives CDR1 DFQATT, CDR2 SNEGSKA (reference sequence). CDR3 length: 15 amino acids. After removal of 3 bases from V and 2 bases from J, the junction contained 8 bases not matched to a gene. The CDR3 sequence: CSASQGGQNTDTQYF. CDR3 coding DNA: TGCAGTGCTAGTCAGGGAGGGCAGAACACAGATACGCAGTATTTT.

V gene TRBV4-3 combines with J gene TRBJ2-3, with D tentatively TRBD1 (6 bases). The V end lost 0 bases, the J end lost 6 bases, and 13 bases lay between the germline ends. CDR1 LGHNA and CDR2 YSLEER come from the germline V gene. The CDR3 contains 15 residues. CDR3 protein: CASSQEGRTVDTQYF. The CDR3 nucleotides are TGCGCCAGCAGCCAAGAAGGCAGGACAGTCGATACGCAGTATTTT.

About this clonotype: A much larger clone is a single base away; this may be a read error. The chain has TRBV28 and TRBJ2-3; TRBD2 agrees at 12 bases. Germline V gene lookup returns CDR1 MDHEN and CDR2 SYDVKM. This CDR3 has 15 amino acids. The CDR3 region is CAGSGTSGFSDTQYF. In DNA form, the CDR3 reads TGTGCCGGCAGTGGGACTAGCGGGTTCTCAGATACGCAGTATTTT.

This clonotype was counted between two and nine times. The chain links TRBV7-9 to TRBJ1-2; D unresolved. This CDR3 is 14 amino acids long. The germline CDR1 and CDR2 sequences are SEHNR and FQNEAQ (reference sequence). V was trimmed by 1 base and J by 4 bases, leaving 10 bases between them. DNA for the CDR3: TGTGCCAGCAGCTTAGGGCTCGGTGGCTATGGCTACACCTTC. Translated: CASSLGLGGYGYTF.